The rows below give T cell receptor beta chains drawn from one sample of a study of blood T cell repertoires in COVID-19. The protocol was immunoSEQ multiplex PCR, while the TCRdb copy is restricted to in-frame clones and leaves out a portion. The sample holds 250,000 or so clones, around 90% seen once. Sample: PBMCs or T cells enriched from blood (not recorded which). The receptors were gathered from a woman younger than 45 with acute COVID-19. Both conserved end residues are part of each CDR3. The order of the fields is D gene, clone size, J gene, V gene, CDR3 protein, CDR3 DNA. A D gene is named only where the DNA matches it firmly. For some rows the clone size is stated as once, few or many, or as a class when expanded; others skip it.

D gene: NA
clone size: NA
J gene: TRBJ2-1
V gene: TRBV7-3
CDR3 protein: CASSLTSSSYNEQFF
CDR3 DNA: TGTGCCAGCAGCTTAACATCCAGCTCCTACAATGAGCAGTTCTTC

D gene: NA
clone size: once
J gene: TRBJ2-1
V gene: TRBV7-8
CDR3 protein: CASSQHFGGGDNEQFF
CDR3 DNA: TGTGCCAGCAGCCAGCACTTCGGGGGTGGGGACAATGAGCAGTTCTTC

D gene: NA
clone size: NA
J gene: TRBJ2-3
V gene: TRBV10-3
CDR3 protein: CAIEAGPGDTQYF
CDR3 DNA: TGTGCCATCGAGGCGGGACCCGGTGATACGCAGTATTTT

D gene: TRBD2
clone size: NA
J gene: TRBJ2-7
V gene: TRBV4-2
CDR3 protein: CASSQVHSSGYEQYF
CDR3 DNA: TGTGCCAGCAGCCAAGTCCATTCTAGCGGATACGAGCAGTACTTC

D gene: NA
clone size: NA
J gene: TRBJ1-4
V gene: TRBV7-3
CDR3 protein: CASSLNRGNEKLFF
CDR3 DNA: TGTGCCAGCAGCTTGAACCGGGGTAATGAAAAACTGTTTTTT

D gene: TRBD1
clone size: NA
J gene: TRBJ1-1
V gene: TRBV3-1/TRBV3-2
CDR3 protein: CASSQRDRDTEAFF
CDR3 DNA: TGTGCCAGCAGCCAACGGGACAGGGACACTGAAGCTTTCTTT

D gene: TRBD2
clone size: NA
J gene: TRBJ2-5
V gene: TRBV30
CDR3 protein: CAWSEVAGETQYF
CDR3 DNA: TGTGCCTGGAGTGAGGTAGCGGGGGAGACCCAGTACTTC

D gene: TRBD1
clone size: NA
J gene: TRBJ2-4
V gene: TRBV3-1/TRBV3-2
CDR3 protein: CASSQTGAAKNIQYF
CDR3 DNA: TGTGCCAGCAGCCAAACAGGGGCAGCCAAAAACATTCAGTACTTC

D gene: TRBD2
clone size: NA
J gene: TRBJ2-1
V gene: TRBV7-3
CDR3 protein: CASSLTWLAGLQFF
CDR3 DNA: TGTGCCAGCAGCTTAACATGGCTAGCGGGACTGCAGTTCTTC

D gene: NA
clone size: NA
J gene: TRBJ2-5
V gene: TRBV4-1
CDR3 protein: CASSHGADTVVETQYF
CDR3 DNA: TGCGCCAGCAGCCATGGCGCCGACACGGTGGTAGAGACCCAGTACTTC

D gene: NA
clone size: NA
J gene: TRBJ2-2
V gene: TRBV11-3
CDR3 protein: CASSLERGGELFF
CDR3 DNA: TGTGCCAGCAGCTTAGAGCGGGGCGGGGAGCTGTTTTTT

D gene: TRBD2
clone size: NA
J gene: TRBJ2-7
V gene: TRBV4-2
CDR3 protein: CASSQAGTSDSYEQYF
CDR3 DNA: TGTGCCAGCAGCCAAGCTGGGACTAGCGATTCCTACGAGCAGTACTTC

D gene: NA
clone size: NA
J gene: TRBJ2-7
V gene: TRBV5-4
CDR3 protein: CASSFQGLNYEQYF
CDR3 DNA: TGTGCCAGCAGCTTTCAGGGACTGAACTACGAGCAGTACTTC

D gene: TRBD1
clone size: NA
J gene: TRBJ1-4
V gene: TRBV5-1
CDR3 protein: CASSAQGVGEKLFF
CDR3 DNA: TGCGCCAGCAGCGCACAGGGGGTTGGGGAAAAACTGTTTTTT

D gene: TRBD2
clone size: NA
J gene: TRBJ2-3
V gene: TRBV7-3
CDR3 protein: CASSITSGSTDTQYF
CDR3 DNA: TGTGCCAGCAGCATAACTAGCGGGAGTACAGATACGCAGTATTTT

D gene: TRBD1
clone size: NA
J gene: TRBJ1-2
V gene: TRBV24-1
CDR3 protein: CATSDRDSDYGYTF
CDR3 DNA: TGTGCCACCAGTGATCGGGACAGCGATTATGGCTACACCTTC

D gene: NA
clone size: NA
J gene: TRBJ2-2
V gene: TRBV28
CDR3 protein: CASSLRSGELFF
CDR3 DNA: TGTGCCAGCAGTTTGAGGTCCGGGGAGCTGTTTTTT

D gene: NA
clone size: NA
J gene: TRBJ2-1
V gene: TRBV7-3
CDR3 protein: CASSLAPAGNEQFF
CDR3 DNA: TGTGCCAGCAGCTTGGCCCCCGCGGGCAATGAGCAGTTCTTC

D gene: TRBD2
clone size: NA
J gene: TRBJ2-1
V gene: TRBV7-2
CDR3 protein: CASSFWGGRSYNEQFF
CDR3 DNA: TGTGCCAGCAGCTTTTGGGGGGGTAGGTCCTACAATGAGCAGTTCTTC

D gene: NA
clone size: NA
J gene: TRBJ1-2
V gene: TRBV6-5
CDR3 protein: CASKQRSRVSGGYTF
CDR3 DNA: TGTGCCAGCAAACAACGATCCAGGGTTTCTGGGGGCTACACCTTC

D gene: TRBD1
clone size: NA
J gene: TRBJ2-7
V gene: TRBV28
CDR3 protein: CASSLQGPYEQYF
CDR3 DNA: TGTGCCAGCAGTCTACAGGGGCCCTACGAGCAGTACTTC

D gene: TRBD2
clone size: NA
J gene: TRBJ2-3
V gene: TRBV7-2
CDR3 protein: CASSSSGSRADTQYF
CDR3 DNA: TGTGCCAGCAGCTCTAGCGGGAGTCGGGCAGATACGCAGTATTTT

D gene: NA
clone size: NA
J gene: TRBJ1-5
V gene: TRBV2
CDR3 protein: CASRRQDSNQPQHF
CDR3 DNA: TGTGCCAGCAGACGACAGGATAGCAATCAGCCCCAGCATTTT

D gene: TRBD2
clone size: NA
J gene: TRBJ2-5
V gene: TRBV24-1
CDR3 protein: CATSDTPHLAGEETQYF
CDR3 DNA: TGTGCCACCAGTGACACCCCCCATCTAGCGGGCGAAGAGACCCAGTACTTC

D gene: TRBD2
clone size: NA
J gene: TRBJ2-1
V gene: TRBV7-3
CDR3 protein: CASSLAGGVYNEQFF
CDR3 DNA: TGTGCCAGCAGCTTAGCGGGAGGGGTCTACAATGAGCAGTTCTTC

D gene: NA
clone size: NA
J gene: TRBJ2-2
V gene: TRBV6-6
CDR3 protein: CASSYSNQGNTGELFF
CDR3 DNA: TGTGCCAGCAGTTACTCGAACCAGGGGAACACCGGGGAGCTGTTTTTT

D gene: NA
clone size: once
J gene: TRBJ2-7
V gene: TRBV6-7
CDR3 protein: CASRLREKSYEQYF
CDR3 DNA: TGTGCCAGCAGGCTTCGGGAGAAATCCTACGAGCAGTACTTC

D gene: TRBD2
clone size: NA
J gene: TRBJ2-1
V gene: TRBV7-2
CDR3 protein: CASSLSVWGGGDNEQFF
CDR3 DNA: TGTGCCAGCAGCTTAAGCGTTTGGGGGGGAGGTGATAATGAGCAGTTCTTC

D gene: NA
clone size: NA
J gene: TRBJ1-3
V gene: TRBV7-9
CDR3 protein: CARTASSGNTIYF
CDR3 DNA: TGTGCCAGGACAGCCAGCTCTGGAAACACCATATATTTT

D gene: TRBD1
clone size: NA
J gene: TRBJ2-7
V gene: TRBV29-1
CDR3 protein: CSVGQTGNNEQYF
CDR3 DNA: TGCAGCGTGGGCCAGACAGGGAATAACGAGCAGTACTTC

D gene: TRBD1
clone size: NA
J gene: TRBJ2-4
V gene: TRBV6-5
CDR3 protein: CASSSPGQGADIQYF
CDR3 DNA: TGTGCCAGCAGTTCGCCTGGACAGGGGGCGGACATTCAGTACTTC

D gene: NA
clone size: NA
J gene: TRBJ1-5
V gene: TRBV7-2
CDR3 protein: CASSFKGNQPQHF
CDR3 DNA: TGTGCCAGCAGCTTTAAGGGGAATCAGCCCCAGCATTTT

D gene: NA
clone size: few
J gene: TRBJ1-3
V gene: TRBV5-6
CDR3 protein: CASSPVGGTGNTIYF
CDR3 DNA: TGTGCCAGCAGCCCGGTCGGAGGCACGGGAAACACCATATATTTT

D gene: NA
clone size: NA
J gene: TRBJ2-7
V gene: TRBV6-2/TRBV6-3
CDR3 protein: CASNPRSAYEQYF
CDR3 DNA: TGTGCCAGCAACCCGAGGTCGGCCTACGAGCAGTACTTC

D gene: TRBD1
clone size: NA
J gene: TRBJ1-6
V gene: TRBV4-1
CDR3 protein: CASSQAPGQGNSPLHF
CDR3 DNA: TGCGCCAGCAGCCAAGCCCCGGGACAGGGAAATTCACCCCTCCACTTT

D gene: NA
clone size: NA
J gene: TRBJ1-1
V gene: TRBV6-5
CDR3 protein: CASSPLRGYAEAFF
CDR3 DNA: TGTGCCAGCAGCCCCCTCAGGGGTTATGCTGAAGCTTTCTTT

D gene: NA
clone size: NA
J gene: TRBJ1-2
V gene: TRBV4-1
CDR3 protein: CASSQDPQSLYGYTF
CDR3 DNA: TGCGCCAGCAGCCAAGATCCCCAAAGCCTCTATGGCTACACCTTC